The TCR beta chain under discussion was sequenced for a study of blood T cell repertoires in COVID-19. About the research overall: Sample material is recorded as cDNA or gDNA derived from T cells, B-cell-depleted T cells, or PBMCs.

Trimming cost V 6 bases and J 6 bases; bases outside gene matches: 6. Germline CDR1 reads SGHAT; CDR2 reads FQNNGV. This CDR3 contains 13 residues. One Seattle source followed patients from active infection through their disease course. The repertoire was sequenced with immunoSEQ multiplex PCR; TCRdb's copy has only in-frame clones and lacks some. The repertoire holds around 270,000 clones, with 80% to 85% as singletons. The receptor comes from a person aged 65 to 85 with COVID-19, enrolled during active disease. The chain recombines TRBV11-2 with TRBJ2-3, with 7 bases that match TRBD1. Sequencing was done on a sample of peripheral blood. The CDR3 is CASRLTGADTQYF. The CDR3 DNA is TGTGCCAGCAGGCTAACAGGGGCGGATACGCAGTATTTT.